Below, 28 T cell receptor beta chains from the same sample are listed, as sequenced in a study of CD8 T cells in ankylosing spondylitis. In TCRdb, the 5' RACE reads were re-called with MiXCR into one record per CDR3 protein. The data show about 110,000 distinct CDR3 sequences, 24% seen once. What was sequenced was synovial fluid, either unsorted or a sorted T cell fraction (not recorded which). These receptors were taken from a male donor with ankylosing spondylitis.

In its sample, this clonotype was seen many times. The rearrangement links TRBV11-2 to TRBJ1-2, with a possible D match to TRBD1 (5 bases). This CDR3 spans 14 amino acids. Trimming removed 5 bases from V and 4 bases from J, with 14 bases in between. In germline, CDR1 is SGHAT, CDR2 FQNNGV. The CDR3 sequence: CASSPAKGTYGYTF. CDR3 in DNA: TGTGCCAGCAGCCCCGCGAAAGGGACCTATGGCTACACCTTC.

The CDR3 coding sequence is TGTGCCAGCAACAACAACTTTGGGGTGTCCTACGAGCAGTACTTC. Protein product: CASNNNFGVSYEQYF. The chain joins TRBV7-6 to TRBJ2-7; no clear D gene. Germline lookup yields CDR1 SGHVS and CDR2 FNYEAQ. The CDR3 extends over 15 amino acids. Trimming removed 7 bases at V and 1 base at J, with 17 bases between.

The chain joins TRBV5-1 to TRBJ1-2, with D uncertain. Germline V gives CDR1 SGHRS, CDR2 YFSETQ. The CDR3 extends over 14 amino acids. The V and J ends lost 3 bases and 8 bases respectively, with 17 bases between them. CDR3 loop: CASSSGPGDEGYTF. The CDR3 DNA sequence: TGCGCCAGCAGCTCCGGCCCGGGTGATGAGGGCTACACCTTC. Supplemented by reference TRBV5-1 and TRBJ1-2, the full variable domain reads KAGVTQTPRYLIKTRGQQVTLSCSPISGHRSVSWYQQTPGQGLQFLFEYFSETQRNKGNFPGRFSGRQFSNSRSEMNVSTLELGDSALYLCASSSGPGDEGYTFGSGTRLTVV.

This clonotype has only a few counts. V usage is TRBV9 and J usage is TRBJ1-2; no clear D gene. This CDR3 has 11 residues. The germline CDR1 and CDR2 sequences are SGDLS and YYNGEE. The V gene lost 0 bases and the J gene lost 8 bases, with 5 bases spanning the gap. CDR3 region: CASSVAQGYTF. The CDR3 region has the DNA TGTGCCAGCAGCGTAGCACAGGGCTACACCTTC. The whole variable domain, filled in from reference TRBV9 and TRBJ1-2, reads DSGVTQTPKHLITATGQRVTLRCSPRSGDLSVYWYQQSLDQGLQFLIQYYNGEERAKGNILERFSAQQFPDLHSELNLSSLELGDSALYFCASSVAQGYTFGSGTRLTVV.

The chain employs TRBV18 and TRBJ2-7; D possibly corresponds to TRBD1 (6 bases). Germline V gene data show CDR1 as KGHSH and CDR2 as LQKENI. CDR3 size: 13 residues. The V gene lost 6 bases and the J gene lost 5 bases, with 14 bases spanning the gap. The CDR3: CASSEHEGDEQYV. CDR3 DNA: TGTGCCAGCTCCGAACACGAGGGGGACGAGCAGTACGTC.

This clonotype was seen only a few times. The chain has TRBV7-8 and TRBJ2-2; 11 nucleotides match TRBD1. Germline V gives CDR1 SGHVS, CDR2 FQNEAQ. The CDR3 has 15 residues. J lost 6 bases, V lost 5 bases, and 5 bases had no gene match. The CDR3 region has the DNA TGTGCCAGCAGCCTGGACAGGGGGCATCCCGGGGAGCTGTTTTTT. It is translated as CASSLDRGHPGELFF.

The chain joins TRBV29-1 to TRBJ2-7; D gene unclear. The germline V and J ends were trimmed by 4 bases and 0 bases, with 13 bases remaining between them. This CDR3 comprises 14 residues. Per the germline V gene, CDR1 is SQVTM and CDR2 is ANQGSEA. CDR3 DNA: TGCAGCGTTGCTTCGGCTACGGCCTCCTACGAGCAGTACTTC. Translating it yields CSVASATASYEQYF.

This clonotype was recorded at least ten times. The chain employs TRBV6-1 and TRBJ2-1; 11 bases line up with TRBD2. With V trimmed by 5 bases and J by 8 bases, 8 bases remained unmatched. Germline CDR1 reads MNHNS; CDR2 reads SASEGT. The CDR3 runs 15 residues. This CDR3 is CASSTRTSGLHEQFF. In nucleotides, the CDR3 is TGTGCCAGCAGTACCAGGACTAGCGGGCTCCATGAGCAGTTCTTC.

Only a few counts were recorded for this clonotype. The genes are TRBV11-2 and TRBJ2-7, with a tentative D call TRBD1 (6 bases). The CDR3 is 13 residues long. Germline CDR1 and CDR2: SGHAT and FQNNGV. V was clipped by 5 bases and J by 2 bases, with 10 bases between them. This CDR3 is CASSPTGPYEQYF. Here the CDR3 DNA reads TGTGCCAGCAGCCCGACAGGCCCCTACGAGCAGTACTTC.

V gene TRBV7-9 combines with J gene TRBJ2-1, with TRBD2 matching over 13 bases. Germline lookup yields CDR1 SEHNR and CDR2 FQNEAQ (reference sequence). The CDR3 length is 15 residues. The trim removed 5 bases at V and 9 bases at J, leaving 7 bases unmatched. Here the CDR3 reads CASSPKTSGRREQFF. The CDR3, as DNA: TGTGCCAGCAGCCCCAAGACTAGCGGGAGGCGTGAGCAGTTCTTC.

This clonotype was observed many times. The chain employs TRBV7-8 and TRBJ2-2; D unclear. CDR1 is SGHVS and CDR2 is FQNEAQ in the germline V gene. The CDR3 runs to 12 residues. V gave up 5 bases and J gave up 5 bases, with 6 bases separating them. CDR3 sequence: CASSPLTGELFF. The CDR3 coding sequence is TGTGCCAGCAGCCCCCTGACCGGGGAGCTGTTTTTT.

Only a few counts were recorded for this clonotype. This chain links TRBV12-3 or TRBV12-4 with TRBJ2-1, with TRBD2 matching 9 bases. The V segment lost 6 bases and the J segment 2 bases; nucleotides outside the gene matches: 14. The CDR3 totals 18 residues. CDR3 bases: TGTGCCAGCAGCCCGCGCACCTTAGCGGGAGCCGCCTACAATGAGCAGTTCTTC. This codes for CASSPRTLAGAAYNEQFF.

The chain couples TRBV28 to TRBJ1-3; D is ambiguous. V was trimmed by 3 bases and J by 4 bases, leaving 7 bases between them. CDR1 is MDHEN, CDR2 SYDVKM, per germline. The CDR3 has 13 residues. The CDR3 protein is CASSFGSGNTIYF. As DNA, the CDR3 is TGTGCCAGCAGTTTTGGGTCCGGAAACACCATATATTTT.

This sequence joins TRBV5-1 and TRBJ1-1, with D possibly TRBD1 on 5 matching bases. Germline CDR1 SGHRS, CDR2 YFSETQ. With 0 bases removed from V and 5 bases from J, the gap between germline ends came to 17 bases. The CDR3 consists of 16 residues. Written as DNA, the CDR3 is TGCGCCAGCAGCTTGGGGGTCGGGACTTTAAGTACTGAAGCTTTCTTT. Its translation is CASSLGVGTLSTEAFF.

This chain uses TRBV7-8 with TRBJ2-7; no firm D call. CDR1 is SGHVS and CDR2 is FQNEAQ in the germline V gene. The CDR3 contains 13 residues. Trimming removed 3 bases at V and 2 bases at J, with 8 bases between. CDR3 region: CASSFRNTYEQYV. The CDR3 DNA sequence: TGTGCCAGCAGCTTTCGAAATACCTACGAGCAGTACGTC.

This clonotype showed up just a few times. The chain links TRBV30 to TRBJ1-1; 9 nucleotides match TRBD1. The CDR3 runs 15 residues. Germline V gives CDR1 GTSNPN, CDR2 SVGIG (reference sequence). V trimming: 3 bases; J trimming: 4 bases; junction bases outside the gene matches: 9. CDR3 protein: CAWRDRGPLGTEAFF. The CDR3, as DNA: TGTGCCTGGAGGGACAGGGGCCCTTTAGGCACTGAAGCTTTCTTT.

This clonotype was seen only a few times. J is TRBJ1-2 and V is TRBV6-5; TRBD1 matches 7 bases. V was clipped by 0 bases and J by 0 bases; unmatched bases: 7. The CDR3 is 17 amino acids. CDR1 and CDR2 (germline): MNHEY, SVGAGI. For the CDR3, the DNA is TGTGCCAGCAGTTACTCGAGCAGGGGGGAAGCTAACTATGGCTACACCTTC. It specifies CASSYSSRGEANYGYTF.

This clonotype is termed medium-sized. A read error may produce the germline difference seen at one junction end. The chain employs TRBV12-3 or TRBV12-4 and TRBJ2-2; 10 bases map to TRBD2. The CDR3 runs 15 residues. CDR3 protein: CASSPGTSDTGELFF. Here the CDR3 DNA reads TGTGCCAGCAGCCCTGGGACTAGCGACACGGGGGAGCTGTTTTTT.

The chain links TRBV3-1 to TRBJ1-1; D not resolved. The germline V and J ends were trimmed by 0 bases and 5 bases, with 7 bases remaining between them. Germline-derived CDR1 and CDR2 are LGHDT and YNNKEL (reference sequence). The CDR3 extends over 13 amino acids. CDR3 DNA sequence: TGTGCCAGCAGCCAAGAAGTGCAGACTGAAGCTTTCTTT. Translation gives CASSQEVQTEAFF.

The chain uses TRBV20-1 and TRBJ2-2; TRBD1 matches 9 bases. CDR3 length equals 14 residues. Trimming at V came to 6 bases and at J to 4 bases, leaving 6 bases not matched to a gene. Per germline, CDR1 DFQATT and CDR2 SNEGSKA (reference sequence). The DNA of the CDR3 is TGCAGTGCGCCGGGACAGGGTGTCACCGGGGAGCTGTTTTTT. Encoded protein: CSAPGQGVTGELFF.

This clonotype was seen a handful of times. V gene TRBV27 combines with J gene TRBJ2-3, with 7 bases aligning to TRBD2. CDR3 size: 13 residues. With 6 bases clipped from V and 10 bases from J, the junction kept 10 bases outside the gene matches. CDR1 and CDR2 from the germline V gene are MNHEY and SMNVEV (reference sequence). CDR3 protein: CASRFSGSGPQYF. CDR3 bases: TGTGCCAGCAGATTTAGCGGGTCCGGGCCGCAGTATTTT.

This clonotype was counted a single time. As DNA, the CDR3 is TGCGCCAGCAGCTCACCCTCCGGGGCACTAGCTGGGCAAGAGACCCAGTACTTC. This translates into CASSSPSGALAGQETQYF. This rearrangement joins TRBV5-1 to TRBJ2-5; TRBD2 might be the D (6 bases). Trimming pared 3 bases from V and 2 bases from J, leaving 23 bases between. CDR3 length: 18 amino acids. Germline V gene lookup returns CDR1 SGHRS and CDR2 YFSETQ.

The chain uses TRBV7-6 and TRBJ2-7; possibly TRBD2 for D (6 bases). Trimming left V 5 bases short and J 2 bases short, with 16 bases between. Per the germline V gene, CDR1 is SGHVS and CDR2 is FNYEAQ. CDR3 length equals 15 residues. The DNA for the CDR3 is TGTGCCAGCAGCCCCCGAGGTGCGGGAACCTACGAGCAGTACTTC. Its protein product is CASSPRGAGTYEQYF.

The chain joins TRBV11-2 to TRBJ1-1; D remains ambiguous. CDR3 length equals 14 residues. Trimming left V 2 bases short and J 3 bases short, with 10 bases between. Germline-derived CDR1 and CDR2 are SGHAT and FQNNGV. The CDR3 coding sequence is TGTGCCAGCAGCTTAAATGTCGGTTACACTGAAGCTTTCTTT. Encoded protein: CASSLNVGYTEAFF.

The genes are TRBV18 and TRBJ1-2, with TRBD1 identical over 10 bases. CDR3 length: 19 residues. With 3 bases clipped from V and 0 bases from J, the junction kept 13 bases outside the gene matches. Germline values: CDR1 KGHSH, CDR2 LQKENI. Written as DNA, the CDR3 is TGTGCCAGCTCACCTTTGAGACCGGGACAGGGGTCTCCTAACTATGGCTACACCTTC. This encodes CASSPLRPGQGSPNYGYTF.

V and J are TRBV5-1 and TRBJ1-1; D call uncertain. CDR1 is SGHRS, CDR2 YFSETQ, per germline. This CDR3 region has 15 residues. Trimming left V 2 bases short and J 1 base short, with 12 bases between. The CDR3 sequence: CASSFTGYSNTEAFF. In nucleotides, the CDR3 is TGCGCCAGCAGCTTTACCGGGTATTCGAACACTGAAGCTTTCTTT.

This clonotype came up a few times. The V and J genes are TRBV5-5 and TRBJ1-4; D not resolved. V was pared by 0 bases and J by 1 base, with 10 bases between. The CDR3 length is 16 residues. From germline, CDR1 is SGHKS and CDR2 YYEKEE (reference sequence). DNA for the CDR3: TGTGCCAGCAGCTTGGGGACTTTGAGAACTAATGAAAAACTGTTTTTT. It encodes CASSLGTLRTNEKLFF.

By frequency in the sample, this clonotype is medium-sized. The chain employs TRBV6-6 and TRBJ1-2; possible D gene TRBD1, 6 bases. V shed 5 bases and J shed 6 bases, with 19 bases lying between them. CDR1 MNHNY and CDR2 SVGAGI come from the germline V gene (reference sequence). This CDR3 contains 15 residues. The CDR3 bases are TGTGCCAGCAGTCGAGAGTATCGGGGGGCAAATGGCTACACCTTC. It encodes CASSREYRGANGYTF.